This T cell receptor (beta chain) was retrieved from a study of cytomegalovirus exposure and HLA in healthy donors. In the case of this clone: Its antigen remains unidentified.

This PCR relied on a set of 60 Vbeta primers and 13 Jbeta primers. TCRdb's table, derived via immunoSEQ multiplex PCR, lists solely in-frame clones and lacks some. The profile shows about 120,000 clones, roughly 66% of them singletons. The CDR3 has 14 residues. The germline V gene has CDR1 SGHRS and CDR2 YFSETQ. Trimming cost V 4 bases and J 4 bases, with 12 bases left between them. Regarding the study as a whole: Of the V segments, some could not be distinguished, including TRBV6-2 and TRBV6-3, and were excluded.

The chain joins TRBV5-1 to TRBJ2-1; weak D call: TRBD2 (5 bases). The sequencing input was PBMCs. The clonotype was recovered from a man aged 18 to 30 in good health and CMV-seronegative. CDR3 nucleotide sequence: TGCGCCAGCAGCCTGTTGACTAATTACAATGAGCAGTTCTTC. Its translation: CASSLLTNYNEQFF.